Presented here are 10 T cell receptor beta chains from one specimen sequenced in a study of blood T cells in healthy people across ages. PCR was performed a second time for 7 to 11 cycles using a sample-barcoded 5' primer and a J-beta primer mix. TCRdb used MiXCR to reprocess the 5' RACE reads, holding one entry per CDR3 protein. The sample holds about 640,000 distinct CDR3 sequences, about 53% seen once. Material: blood. These receptor sequences come from a man in his 60s in good health.

This chain links TRBV15 with TRBJ2-1, with a tentative D call TRBD2 (7 bases). Trimming shortened V by 6 bases and J by 2 bases, and 20 bases separated the two germline ends. CDR1 is LNHNV and CDR2 is YYDKDF in the germline V gene (reference sequence). The CDR3 covers 17 residues. The CDR3 spells CATSSPRGGTTYNEQFF. The CDR3 region has the DNA TGTGCCACCAGTTCCCCCAGGGGTGGGACTACCTACAATGAGCAGTTCTTC.

V gene TRBV7-2 combines with J gene TRBJ2-1; 10 bases match TRBD2. TRBJ2-7 matches the DNA end more closely, so the J call is doubtful. The germline V gene encodes CDR1 SGHTA and CDR2 FQGNSA. CDR3 length: 17 residues. The CDR3 reads CASSLAASGGHYNEQYF. The CDR3 DNA follows: TGTGCCAGCAGCTTAGCGGCTAGCGGGGGCCACTACAATGAGCAGTACTTC.

This chain links TRBV7-2 with TRBJ2-5; D is perhaps TRBD1 (6 bases). Germline V gene sequence: CDR1 SGHTA, CDR2 FQGNSA. The CDR3 consists of 15 residues. V was shortened by 5 bases and J by 4 bases, with 17 bases between the two germline ends. CDR3 residues: CASSPQSRGRETQYF. The CDR3 nucleotides are TGTGCCAGCAGCCCCCAGTCTAGGGGGAGAGAGACCCAGTACTTC.

Regarding this clonotype: A read error may account for a junction end that differs from germline. This chain joins TRBV2 and TRBJ2-5; tentatively, D is TRBD1 or TRBD2 (5 bases each). This CDR3 has 14 amino acids. The germline V gene encodes CDR1 SNHLY and CDR2 FYNNEI. CDR3: CASSEGTGEEAQYF. The CDR3, as DNA: TGTGCCAGCAGTGAGGGGACGGGTGAAGAGGCCCAGTACTTC. Full variable domain (missing parts from reference TRBV2 and TRBJ2-5): EPEVTQTPSHQVTQMGQEVILRCVPISNHLYFYWYRQILGQKVEFLVSFYNNEISEKSEIFDDQFSVERPDGSNFTLKIRSTKLEDSAMYFCASSEGTGEEAQYFGPGTRLLVL.

At least ten counts were recorded for this clonotype. The chain uses TRBV20-1 and TRBJ1-2, with a weak D call TRBD1 (5 bases). This CDR3 is 13 amino acids long. Germline CDR1 DFQATT, CDR2 SNEGSKA (reference sequence). V was clipped by 2 bases and J by 4 bases, with 11 bases between them. CDR3 protein: CSARWGSIYGYTF. CDR3 nucleotide sequence: TGCAGTGCTAGATGGGGCAGTATCTATGGCTACACCTTC.

The rearrangement joins TRBV6-6 to TRBJ2-1; TRBD2 matches at 8 bases. The germline V gene encodes CDR1 MNHNY and CDR2 SVGAGI (reference sequence). The CDR3 sequence is 16 residues long. Germline trimming cut 0 bases from V and 8 bases from J; bases unmatched to any gene: 9. CDR3 bases: TGTGCCAGCAGTTACTCAGCCGGGGGGGCTAAGGATGAGCAGTTCTTC. This encodes CASSYSAGGAKDEQFF.

This clonotype was recorded a few times. The CDR3 coding sequence is TGTGCCAGCAAAAACACAGGGCGCAGCAATCAGCCCCAGCATTTT. Translated, it gives CASKNTGRSNQPQHF. This rearrangement joins TRBV28 to TRBJ1-5; maybe TRBD1 (6 bases). The CDR3 runs 15 residues. The germline V gene encodes CDR1 MDHEN and CDR2 SYDVKM. Trimming cost V 7 bases and J 1 base, with 14 bases left between them. Filled out from reference TRBV28 and TRBJ1-5, the complete variable domain reads DVKVTQSSRYLVKRTGEKVFLECVQDMDHENMFWYRQDPGLGLRLIYFSYDVKMKEKGDIPEGYSVSREKKERFSLILESASTNQTSMYLCASKNTGRSNQPQHFGDGTRLSIL.

V is TRBV10-3 and J is TRBJ2-3; 7 nucleotides match TRBD1. CDR1 and CDR2 (germline): ENHRY, SYGVKD. The V and J ends lost 8 bases and 3 bases, in that order; junction bases with no gene match: 2. The CDR3 has 12 residues. DNA of the CDR3: TGTGCCATCGGACAGGTTACAGATACGCAGTATTTT. Translated, it gives CAIGQVTDTQYF.

At least ten counts were recorded for this clonotype. The chain carries TRBV15 and TRBJ2-5; D remains unclear. V lost 0 bases and J 4 bases, leaving 9 bases between the germline ends. The CDR3 length is 14 residues. The germline gives CDR1 LNHNV, CDR2 YYDKDF (reference sequence). This CDR3 is CATSRDTGGETQYF. As DNA, the CDR3 is TGTGCCACCAGCAGAGATACGGGTGGAGAGACCCAGTACTTC. The complete variable domain, with remaining parts taken from reference TRBV15 and TRBJ2-5, reads DAMVIQNPRYQVTQFGKPVTLSCSQTLNHNVMYWYQQKSSQAPKLLFHYYDKDFNNEADTPDNFQSRRPNTSFCFLDIRSPGLGDTAMYLCATSRDTGGETQYFGPGTRLLVL.

This clonotype was detected many times. The chain combines TRBV5-6 with TRBJ2-1, with 7 bases lining up with TRBD1. CDR1 SGHDT and CDR2 YYEEEE come from the germline V gene. The CDR3 runs 12 residues. The V segment lost 4 bases and the J segment 7 bases; nucleotides outside the gene matches: 2. In DNA form, the CDR3 reads TGTGCCAGCAGCCCGACAGGGAATGAGCAGTTCTTC. Amino acid sequence: CASSPTGNEQFF.